One sample yielded the 17 T cell receptor beta chains listed below, sequenced in a study of T cell responses to AZD1222 COVID-19 vaccine. TCRdb keeps only in-frame clones here, not all; method: immunoSEQ multiplex PCR. This table holds approximately 150,000 clones, about nine tenths found once. Material: peripheral blood, obtained on day 0 of AZD1222 vaccination. Source of these receptors: an adult in good health.

The CDR3 reads CASSQDLAGYSPLHF. In DNA form, the CDR3 reads TGCGCCAGCAGCCAAGATCTGGCAGGTTATTCACCCCTCCACTTT. The chain links TRBV4-1 to TRBJ1-6; no reliable D call. Trimming shortened V by 0 bases and J by 8 bases, and 11 bases separated the two germline ends. The CDR3 runs to 15 residues. Germline V gene data show CDR1 as MGHRA and CDR2 as YSYEKL.

CDR3 region: CASSYTQGARNSPLHF. The CDR3 DNA is TGTGCCAGCAGTTACACACAGGGGGCGCGGAATTCACCCCTCCACTTT. The genes are TRBV6-5 and TRBJ1-6; 9 bases map to TRBD1. The CDR3 has 16 residues. J gave up 7 bases and V 2 bases, and 6 bases lay outside the gene matches. Germline CDR1 MNHEY, CDR2 SVGAGI.

Note on this clone: No DNA is shown, since the ends of the CDR3 on it are uncertain; the CDR3 is the one TCRdb lists. This chain uses TRBV12-3 or TRBV12-4 with TRBJ2-2. The CDR3 region is 12 residues in length, termini included. The CDR3 protein is CASSFGNGELFF.

There are a few counts of this clone. The genes are TRBV7-2 and TRBJ1-5; 10 nucleotides match TRBD1. The CDR3 runs 15 residues. Germline assignment: CDR1 SGHTA and CDR2 FQGNSA. J was trimmed by 5 bases and V by 5 bases; bases with no gene match: 6. CDR3: CASSPHGQGDQPQHF. The CDR3 DNA follows: TGTGCCAGCAGCCCCCACGGACAGGGGGATCAGCCCCAGCATTTT.

This clone was observed a single time. The rearrangement uses TRBV5-6 and TRBJ2-7; no clear D gene. CDR1 SGHDT and CDR2 YYEEEE come from the germline V gene. This CDR3 spans 12 amino acids. With 0 bases removed from V and 2 bases from J, the gap between germline ends came to 3 bases. CDR3 coding DNA: TGTGCCAGCAGCTTGGGGGCCTACGAGCAGTACTTC. This encodes CASSLGAYEQYF. Combining the CDR3 with reference TRBV5-6 and TRBJ2-7 gives the whole variable domain DAGVTQSPTHLIKTRGQQVTLRCSPKSGHDTVSWYQQALGQGPQFIFQYYEEEERQRGNFPDRFSGHQFPNYSSELNVNALLLGDSALYLCASSLGAYEQYFGPGTRLTVT.

The chain carries TRBV5-1 and TRBJ1-4; 9 bases fit TRBD1. Germline V lookup: CDR1 SGHRS, CDR2 YFSETQ. The CDR3 covers 14 residues. V lost 5 bases, J lost 8 bases, and 7 bases stayed unmatched. CDR3 nucleotides: TGCGCCAGCAGTTCTACAGGGGGCTGGGAAAAACTGTTTTTT. This codes for CASSSTGGWEKLFF.

The chain links TRBV5-1 to TRBJ2-7; a possible D gene is TRBD1 (6 bases). The CDR3 consists of 16 residues. The germline V and J ends were trimmed by 0 bases and 0 bases, with 13 bases remaining between them. CDR1 is SGHRS, CDR2 YFSETQ, per germline. The CDR3 here is CASSLDRVGDSYEQYF. In DNA, the CDR3 is TGCGCCAGCAGCTTGGACAGGGTTGGGGACTCCTACGAGCAGTACTTC. The full variable domain, rest sourced from reference TRBV5-1 and TRBJ2-7, is KAGVTQTPRYLIKTRGQQVTLSCSPISGHRSVSWYQQTPGQGLQFLFEYFSETQRNKGNFPGRFSGRQFSNSRSEMNVSTLELGDSALYLCASSLDRVGDSYEQYFGPGTRLTVT.

The chain recombines TRBV6-2 or TRBV6-3 with TRBJ2-3; the match to TRBD1 covers 9 bases. Germline V lookup: CDR1 MNHEY, CDR2 SVGEGT. Trimming at V came to 0 bases and at J to 2 bases, leaving 9 bases not matched to a gene. CDR3 length: 18 amino acids. The CDR3 DNA follows: TGTGCCAGCAGTTACTCAATAACCGGGACAGGGAACACAGATACGCAGTATTTT. Its protein is CASSYSITGTGNTDTQYF.

This sequence joins TRBV5-5 and TRBJ2-2, with D possibly called TRBD1 or TRBD2 (5 bases each). CDR1 and CDR2 (germline): SGHKS, YYEKEE (reference sequence). Trimming removed 3 bases at V and 2 bases at J, with 8 bases between. The CDR3 runs 14 residues. Here the CDR3 DNA reads TGTGCCAGCAGCTCCGGGGCAAACACCGGGGAGCTGTTTTTT. Translating it yields CASSSGANTGELFF.

The chain is built from TRBV9 and TRBJ2-5; 14 nucleotides match TRBD2. Germline loops: CDR1 SGDLS, CDR2 YYNGEE. V lost 0 bases to trimming and J lost 0 bases; unmatched junction nucleotides: 1. The CDR3 contains 17 residues. The CDR3 is CASSVGLAGGDQETQYF. CDR3 nucleotides: TGTGCCAGCAGCGTAGGACTAGCGGGGGGGGACCAAGAGACCCAGTACTTC.

The rearrangement links TRBV19 to TRBJ1-1, with D maybe TRBD1 (5 bases). This CDR3 comprises 12 residues. CDR1 is LNHDA, CDR2 SQIVND, per germline (reference sequence). The V end was cut by 10 bases, the J end by 5 bases, with 14 bases between. The chain's CDR3 is CATSMGRTEAFF. Written as DNA, the CDR3 is TGTGCCACTTCTATGGGGCGTACTGAAGCTTTCTTT.

The chain is built from TRBV4-3 and TRBJ2-1; no clear D. V was cut by 4 bases and J by 1 base, with 11 bases left in between. Germline V CDR1 and CDR2: LGHNA, YSLEER. CDR3 length equals 15 residues. The CDR3: CASSPAGSSYNEQFF. The CDR3 DNA follows: TGCGCCAGCAGCCCCGCCGGATCTTCCTACAATGAGCAGTTCTTC.

V gene TRBV11-2 combines with J gene TRBJ1-2; D unclear. Trimming pared 6 bases from V and 8 bases from J, leaving 7 bases between. Per the germline V gene, CDR1 is SGHAT and CDR2 is FQNNGV. This CDR3 spans 10 amino acids. The CDR3 nucleotides read TGTGCCAGCAGTAACGAGGGCTACACCTTC. It yields the protein CASSNEGYTF.

The chain employs TRBV3-1 (or the pseudogene TRBV3-2) and TRBJ2-7; D remains unclear. V shed 0 bases and J shed 6 bases, with 3 bases lying between them. Germline V gene lookup returns CDR1 LGHDT and CDR2 YNNKEL (reference sequence). CDR3 length: 11 amino acids. The CDR3 nucleotides read TGTGCCAGCAGCCAAGATCGCGAGCAGTACTTC. The encoded protein is CASSQDREQYF.

The table lists this clone with a few counts. The chain couples TRBV6-5 to TRBJ1-5, with 9 positions matching TRBD1. J was trimmed by 6 bases and V by 7 bases; bases with no gene match: 7. The CDR3 has 14 amino acids. Germline lookup yields CDR1 MNHEY and CDR2 SVGAGI. CDR3 region: CASKSGQGGQPQHF. For the CDR3, the DNA is TGTGCCAGCAAGTCGGGACAGGGAGGTCAGCCCCAGCATTTT.

V and J are TRBV18 and TRBJ2-1; 10 bases line up with TRBD1. Germline CDR1 KGHSH, CDR2 LQKENI. The junction had 4 bases not matched to a gene; V was cut back by 4 bases and J by 4 bases. The CDR3 length is 15 residues. CDR3 loop: CASSLGQGEYNEQFF. CDR3 in DNA: TGTGCCAGCTCACTTGGACAGGGGGAGTACAATGAGCAGTTCTTC.

CDR3 DNA sequence: TGTGCCAGCTCACCTTTAGCTAGCCTGAACACCGGGGAGCTGTTTTTT. It is translated as CASSPLASLNTGELFF. V and J are TRBV18 and TRBJ2-2, with D perhaps matching TRBD2 (5 bases). V dropped 3 bases and J dropped 1 base, with 12 bases sitting between them. The germline CDR1 and CDR2 sequences are KGHSH and LQKENI. The CDR3 spans 16 residues.